This entry concerns a single T cell receptor (beta chain). Its specificity is not known. The data belong to a study of T cells expressing NK-cell markers. Background on the study: TCR beta repertoires came from sorted CD3+CD56+NKG2C+, CD3+CD56+NKG2C- and CD3+CD56-NKG2C+ T cells. Findings of the study overall: The study did not resolve the HCMV specificity of expanded NKG2C+ T cell clones.

Per the germline V gene, CDR1 is WNHNN and CDR2 is SYGVQD (reference sequence). The CDR3 sequence is 13 residues long. Synthesis of TCR beta cDNA relied on 5'RACE template switching carrying UMIs. With the 5' RACE reads reprocessed, TCRdb shows one record per CDR3 protein and no DNA. The ten top clones account for approximately 3.6%, within a sample of about 540,000 distinct CDR3 sequences. The J gene is TRBJ1-2, the V gene TRBV10-1; without DNA, the TCRdb call of TRBD1 cannot be checked. This TCR was recovered from a man aged 18 to 30 in good health. The sequenced sample consisted of blood T cells: a sorted CD56 or NKG2C T cell subset, CD4+ or CD8+ T cells, or bulk PBMC T cells (not recorded which). CDR3 protein: CASSTGTDYGYTF.